This entry is about one T cell receptor (beta chain). Its target is not known. As to time point: week 23, last vaccination. With topical imiquimod, each dose of the vaccine consisted of 300 ug of mutant IDH1 20-mer peptide. Measured with immunoSEQ multiplex PCR; TCRdb has only the in-frame clones, and not every one. The sample has 70,000 to 95,000 clones, 75% to 90% seen once. The data originate from a study of a mutant IDH1 vaccine in newly diagnosed glioma. Study overall: The therapy given earlier, which was standard therapy, consisted of radiotherapy, temozolomide, or both, and most of the patients received both.

The clonotype comes from a woman in her 50s with glioma. The sequences come from PBMCs, collected from a glioma patient whose treatment included an IDH1 peptide vaccine.

CDR3: CASSLSSGSTDTQYF. Written as DNA, the CDR3 is TGTGCCAGCAGCTTGTCCAGCGGTAGCACAGATACGCAGTATTTT. This chain links TRBV5-6 with TRBJ2-3, with TRBD2 as a possible D gene (5 bases). Germline CDR1 SGHDT, CDR2 YYEEEE. The CDR3 runs 15 residues. With 1 base removed from V and 0 bases from J, the gap between germline ends came to 9 bases.